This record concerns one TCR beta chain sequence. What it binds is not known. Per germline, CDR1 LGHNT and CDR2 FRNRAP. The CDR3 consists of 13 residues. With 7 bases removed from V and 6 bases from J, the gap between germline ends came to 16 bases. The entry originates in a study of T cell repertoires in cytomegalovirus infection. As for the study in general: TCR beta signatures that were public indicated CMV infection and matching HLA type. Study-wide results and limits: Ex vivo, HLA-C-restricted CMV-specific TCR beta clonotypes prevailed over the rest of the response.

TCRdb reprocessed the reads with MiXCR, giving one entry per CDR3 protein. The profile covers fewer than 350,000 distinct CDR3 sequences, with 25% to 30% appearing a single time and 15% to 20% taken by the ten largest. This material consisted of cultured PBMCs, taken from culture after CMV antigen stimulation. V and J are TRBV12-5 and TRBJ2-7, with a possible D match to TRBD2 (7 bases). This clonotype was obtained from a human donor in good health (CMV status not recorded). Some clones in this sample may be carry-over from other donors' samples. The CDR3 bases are TGTGCTAGTGCCCGAGGGGGGGAAAGCGAGCAGTACTTC. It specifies CASARGGESEQYF.